Below, 27 T cell receptor beta chains from the same sample are listed, as sequenced in a study of blood T cell repertoires in COVID-19. Produced via immunoSEQ multiplex PCR; TCRdb's table is partial and in-frame only. This table holds 100,000 to 110,000 clones, approximately 90% found once. The sequenced material came from peripheral blood. The receptors stem from a man aged 45 to 65 with active COVID-19.

The genes are TRBV27 and TRBJ1-6; no firm D call. V was clipped by 0 bases and J by 9 bases, with 9 bases between them. Germline CDR1 MNHEY, CDR2 SMNVEV (reference sequence). This CDR3 has 14 amino acids. The CDR3: CASSLSDGVSPLHF. CDR3 coding DNA: TGTGCCAGCAGTTTATCGGACGGGGTTTCACCCCTCCACTTT.

A single count supports this clone. The J gene is TRBJ1-5, the V gene TRBV19, with a tentative D call TRBD1 (5 bases). Germline CDR1 LNHDA, CDR2 SQIVND (reference sequence). V was pared by 5 bases and J by 0 bases, with 14 bases between. The CDR3 contains 16 residues. CDR3 loop: CASSLGLGDSNQPQHF. CDR3 in DNA: TGTGCCAGTAGTCTGGGACTAGGGGATAGCAATCAGCCCCAGCATTTT.

CDR3 region: CASSLGFVKRVDEQYF. The CDR3 nucleotides are TGTGCCAGCAGCTTAGGGTTCGTTAAAAGAGTCGACGAGCAGTACTTC. This chain joins TRBV7-9 and TRBJ2-7; D is unclear. The CDR3 length is 16 residues. The V and J ends lost 1 base and 5 bases respectively, with 18 bases between them. CDR1 is SEHNR, CDR2 FQNEAQ, per germline (reference sequence).

This chain uses TRBV27 with TRBJ2-3; 8 bases fit TRBD1. The junction had 2 bases not matched to a gene; V was cut back by 4 bases and J by 2 bases. This CDR3 contains 14 residues. Germline values: CDR1 MNHEY, CDR2 SMNVEV (reference sequence). CDR3 loop: CASSYQGATDTQYF. The DNA for the CDR3 is TGTGCCAGCAGTTATCAGGGGGCCACAGATACGCAGTATTTT.

This chain uses TRBV19 with TRBJ1-3; the match to TRBD1 covers 9 bases. CDR1 is LNHDA, CDR2 SQIVND, per germline (reference sequence). The J segment lost 4 bases and the V segment lost 5 bases, leaving 12 bases of the junction unmatched. This CDR3 comprises 17 residues. DNA for the CDR3: TGTGCCAGTAGTCTCCCCTCGGGGGGGACAGGGGGAAACACCATATATTTT. Translating gives CASSLPSGGTGGNTIYF.

CDR3 sequence: CASSLVQINTGELFF. In nucleotides, the CDR3 is TGTGCCAGCAGTTTAGTACAGATAAACACCGGGGAGCTGTTTTTT. The rearrangement joins TRBV27 to TRBJ2-2; D gene unclear. Between the trimmed V and J ends, which lost 2 bases and 2 bases, there was a span of 9 bases. In germline, CDR1 is MNHEY, CDR2 SMNVEV (reference sequence). The CDR3 is made up of 15 amino acids.

This clone occurred once. This sequence joins TRBV12-3 or TRBV12-4 and TRBJ2-5; possibly TRBD2 for D (6 bases). Trimming took off 6 bases at V and 5 bases at J, with 10 bases between the two ends. CDR3 length: 12 residues. The CDR3 nucleotides read TGTGCCAGCAGCCCAGGGAGGGAGACCCAGTACTTC. It specifies CASSPGRETQYF.

This clone appeared a few times. Other DNA sequences within the sample encode an identical CDR3. The CDR3 region is CASRASGANVLTF. CDR3 bases: TGTGCCAGCAGGGCTTCTGGGGCCAACGTCCTGACTTTC. J is TRBJ2-6 and V is TRBV27; the D is unclear. The CDR3 is 13 residues long. The germline CDR1 and CDR2 sequences are MNHEY and SMNVEV (reference sequence). V was shortened by 6 bases and J by 1 base, with 4 bases between the two germline ends.

The chain links TRBV11-2 to TRBJ2-7, with D possibly matching TRBD1 (6 bases). The V and J ends lost 4 bases and 5 bases respectively, with 15 bases between them. From germline, CDR1 is SGHAT and CDR2 FQNNGV. There are 14 residues in the CDR3. The CDR3 region is CASSWSGGRDEQYV. The CDR3 nucleotides are TGTGCCAGCAGCTGGAGTGGGGGCAGGGACGAGCAGTACGTC.

The chain carries TRBV2 and TRBJ1-1; TRBD1 is a possible D gene (5 bases). V dropped 5 bases and J dropped 5 bases, with 15 bases sitting between them. Germline CDR1 reads SNHLY; CDR2 reads FYNNEI. This CDR3 has 14 amino acids. The CDR3 DNA is TGTGCCAGCAGTCCGGCGGGGCGGGGAACTGAAGCTTTCTTT. Protein product: CASSPAGRGTEAFF.

This chain uses TRBV12-5 with TRBJ2-2; a possible D gene is TRBD1 (6 bases). This CDR3 is 15 amino acids long. V gave up 5 bases and J gave up 1 base, with 11 bases separating them. Germline CDR1 and CDR2: LGHNT and FRNRAP. CDR3 region: CASGVRTENTGELFF. Written as DNA, the CDR3 is TGTGCTAGTGGTGTAAGGACAGAGAACACCGGGGAGCTGTTTTTT.

The chain joins TRBV6-6 to TRBJ2-3; 9 bases align to TRBD1. V dropped 6 bases and J dropped 2; count of bases not matched to a gene: 6. The CDR3 runs to 15 residues. Germline V gene sequence: CDR1 MNHNY, CDR2 SVGAGI (reference sequence). CDR3 residues: CASRAGQGVTDTQYF. CDR3 DNA sequence: TGTGCCAGCAGGGCGGGACAGGGTGTCACAGATACGCAGTATTTT.

The J gene is TRBJ1-1, the V gene TRBV3-1 (or the pseudogene TRBV3-2), with 7 bases aligning to TRBD1. Germline loops: CDR1 LGHDT, CDR2 YNNKEL (reference sequence). This CDR3 spans 13 amino acids. V lost 6 bases to trimming and J lost 1 base; unmatched junction nucleotides: 2. In DNA form, the CDR3 reads TGTGCCAGCAGACGACAGGGGAACACTGAAGCTTTCTTT. It specifies CASRRQGNTEAFF.

The chain uses TRBV19 and TRBJ2-1; a weak D match, TRBD2 (6 bases). V was shortened by 6 bases and J by 1 base, with 22 bases between the two germline ends. This CDR3 is built from 18 residues. Germline V gives CDR1 LNHDA, CDR2 SQIVND (reference sequence). Here the CDR3 DNA reads TGTGCCAGTAGAGGTAGAGGGAGGACTGCTTTTTCCTACAATGAGCAGTTCTTC. This translates into CASRGRGRTAFSYNEQFF.

The chain combines TRBV2 with TRBJ1-5, with TRBD1 matching 7 bases. Germline loops: CDR1 SNHLY, CDR2 FYNNEI. V lost 6 bases and J lost 4; bases outside the gene matches: 3. The CDR3 has 13 residues. The CDR3 protein is CASRQGWNQPQHF. As DNA, the CDR3 is TGTGCCAGCAGACAGGGGTGGAATCAGCCCCAGCATTTT.

J is TRBJ1-1 and V is TRBV5-1, with a weak D call TRBD1 (5 bases). CDR3 length equals 14 residues. V lost 5 bases and J 2 bases, leaving 13 bases between the germline ends. CDR1 is SGHRS and CDR2 is YFSETQ in the germline V gene. The CDR3 nucleotides read TGCGCCAGCAGTCCCAACGACAGAAACACTGAAGCTTTCTTT. This codes for CASSPNDRNTEAFF.

This chain connects TRBV7-9 to TRBJ1-2, with a possible D match to TRBD1 (5 bases). CDR1 is SEHNR, CDR2 FQNEAQ, per germline (reference sequence). The CDR3 is made up of 13 amino acids. Trimming took off 5 bases at V and 1 base at J, with 8 bases between the two ends. CDR3 region: CASSQTVNYGYTF. For the CDR3, the DNA is TGTGCCAGCAGCCAGACAGTTAACTATGGCTACACCTTC.

The chain has TRBV19 and TRBJ1-1; TRBD1 matches 9 bases. There are 14 residues in the CDR3. Germline V gene sequence: CDR1 LNHDA, CDR2 SQIVND (reference sequence). The V segment lost 5 bases and the J segment 4 bases; nucleotides outside the gene matches: 5. CDR3 nucleotides: TGTGCCAGTAGTTCCGGGACAGGGAGCACTGAAGCTTTCTTT. Translation gives CASSSGTGSTEAFF.

This chain links TRBV5-6 with TRBJ2-1, with 11 bases that match TRBD2. Germline CDR1 SGHDT, CDR2 YYEEEE. V lost 5 bases, J lost 3 bases, and 4 bases stayed unmatched. The CDR3 is 15 residues long. CDR3 amino acids: CASSVAGGIYNEQFF. CDR3 DNA: TGTGCCAGCAGTGTAGCGGGAGGGATCTACAATGAGCAGTTCTTC.

The CDR3 loop reads CASSSTGERTDTQYF. DNA for the CDR3: TGTGCCAGCAGTTCGACAGGGGAGAGGACAGATACGCAGTATTTT. V and J are TRBV6-5 and TRBJ2-3, with 8 bases fitting TRBD1. Germline values: CDR1 MNHEY, CDR2 SVGAGI. With 4 bases clipped from V and 3 bases from J, the junction kept 6 bases outside the gene matches. This CDR3 has 15 amino acids.

The J gene is TRBJ1-6, the V gene TRBV2, with 7 nucleotides matching TRBD1. Germline V lookup: CDR1 SNHLY, CDR2 FYNNEI. The CDR3 sequence is 14 residues long. V lost 3 bases, J lost 13 bases, and 9 bases stayed unmatched. The CDR3 DNA follows: TGTGCCAGCAGTGACCCAAGGACAGGTAGTCCCCTCCACTTT. This codes for CASSDPRTGSPLHF.

V is TRBV2 and J is TRBJ2-1, with a tentative D call TRBD1 (6 bases). Germline loops: CDR1 SNHLY, CDR2 FYNNEI. The V and J ends lost 6 bases and 5 bases respectively, with 20 bases between them. This CDR3 contains 16 residues. The CDR3 region is CASSPLREGDHNEQFF. CDR3 DNA sequence: TGTGCCAGCAGCCCCCTACGAGAGGGGGACCACAATGAGCAGTTCTTC. Filled out from reference TRBV2 and TRBJ2-1, the complete variable domain reads EPEVTQTPSHQVTQMGQEVILRCVPISNHLYFYWYRQILGQKVEFLVSFYNNEISEKSEIFDDQFSVERPDGSNFTLKIRSTKLEDSAMYFCASSPLREGDHNEQFFGPGTRLTVL.

The rearrangement joins TRBV9 to TRBJ1-3; D call uncertain. In germline, CDR1 is SGDLS, CDR2 YYNGEE. The CDR3 runs to 15 residues. V was trimmed by 0 bases and J by 3 bases, leaving 10 bases between them. The CDR3 DNA follows: TGTGCCAGCAGCGTAGCGACGGGGATTGGAAACACCATATATTTT. Its translation is CASSVATGIGNTIYF. Combining the CDR3 with reference TRBV9 and TRBJ1-3 gives the whole variable domain DSGVTQTPKHLITATGQRVTLRCSPRSGDLSVYWYQQSLDQGLQFLIQYYNGEERAKGNILERFSAQQFPDLHSELNLSSLELGDSALYFCASSVATGIGNTIYFGEGSWLTVV.

V and J are TRBV4-2 and TRBJ2-7, with D perhaps matching TRBD1 (6 bases). V dropped 0 bases and J dropped 1 base, with 16 bases sitting between them. The CDR3 totals 17 residues. Germline CDR1 reads LGHNA; CDR2 reads YNFKEQ. The CDR3 sequence is CASSQDFKGHKSYEQYF. The CDR3 nucleotides read TGTGCCAGCAGCCAAGATTTCAAGGGACACAAATCCTACGAGCAGTACTTC.

The chain recombines TRBV5-4 with TRBJ2-5; 9 bases match TRBD1. Losses at the gene ends were 2 bases for V and 2 bases for J; bases not matched to a gene: 1. Germline CDR1 is SGHNT and CDR2 is YYREEE (reference sequence). The CDR3 totals 14 residues. CDR3 nucleotide sequence: TGTGCCAGCAGCTTTGGACAGGGGCAAGAGACCCAGTACTTC. Translation: CASSFGQGQETQYF.

This clone is large (0.1 to 1%) in the sample. This chain links TRBV6-1 with TRBJ1-4, with D unclear. CDR3 length: 15 amino acids. V lost 1 base, J lost 7 bases, and 13 bases lay in between. Germline values: CDR1 MNHNS, CDR2 SASEGT. The CDR3 reads CASSEGSGAAEKLFF. The CDR3, as DNA: TGTGCCAGCAGTGAAGGGTCGGGAGCGGCTGAAAAACTGTTTTTT.

The rearrangement links TRBV2 to TRBJ2-1; 8 bases map to TRBD2. CDR3 size: 13 residues. Germline-derived CDR1 and CDR2 are SNHLY and FYNNEI. The V segment lost 6 bases and the J segment 8 bases; nucleotides outside the gene matches: 6. In DNA form, the CDR3 reads TGTGCCAGCAGGAGCGGGAGTAGGTATGAGCAGTTCTTC. Translating it yields CASRSGSRYEQFF.